The clone carrying this T cell receptor beta chain was seen many times. Its antigen is undetermined. This sample was taken from a study of T cells in Graves' hyperthyroidism and ophthalmopathy. Overall study findings and caveats: Ophthalmopathy prediction by the model preceded onset by a median about 6 months.

Amplification yielded TCR beta CDR3 regions, with RNA transcripts as the source. HTBI primers were the set used in a first-round RT-PCR of the TCR CDR3. MiXCR, run by TCRdb on the multiplex PCR reads, gives a single entry per CDR3 protein. The sample yields about 580,000 distinct CDR3 sequences, roughly 13% seen once. The germline CDR1 and CDR2 sequences are SGHRS and YFSETQ. The V and J ends lost 4 bases and 6 bases, in that order; junction bases with no gene match: 18. This CDR3 spans 18 amino acids. The V and J genes are TRBV5-1 and TRBJ2-3, with 9 bases that match TRBD2. The TCR originated in a woman aged 25 to 39 with Graves' hyperthyroidism that later progressed to Graves' ophthalmopathy. The sequencing input was blood. The CDR3 coding sequence is TGCGCCAGCAGCCCTAGCGGGACTAGACCTTCGTCGGCGGATACGCAGTATTTT. Protein sequence: CASSPSGTRPSSADTQYF.